This T cell receptor (beta chain) was retrieved from a study of blood T cell repertoires in COVID-19. This clone was detected only once. Here immunoSEQ multiplex PCR was the method, and the copy in TCRdb shows in-frame clones only, minus some. The sample lists under 350,000 clones, 70% to 90% occurring once. CDR1 is SGDLS, CDR2 YYNGEE, per germline. V lost 1 base, J lost 2 bases, and 11 bases stayed unmatched. The CDR3 covers 18 residues. The sample comprised peripheral blood. The clonotype was recovered from a woman in her 70s with acute or convalescent COVID-19. The J gene is TRBJ2-5, the V gene TRBV9; 10 nucleotides line up with TRBD2. CDR3 sequence reads: CASSVSAGKRGGQETQYF. The CDR3 DNA reads TGTGCCAGCAGCGTATCTGCCGGGAAGCGGGGGGGACAAGAGACCCAGTACTTC.